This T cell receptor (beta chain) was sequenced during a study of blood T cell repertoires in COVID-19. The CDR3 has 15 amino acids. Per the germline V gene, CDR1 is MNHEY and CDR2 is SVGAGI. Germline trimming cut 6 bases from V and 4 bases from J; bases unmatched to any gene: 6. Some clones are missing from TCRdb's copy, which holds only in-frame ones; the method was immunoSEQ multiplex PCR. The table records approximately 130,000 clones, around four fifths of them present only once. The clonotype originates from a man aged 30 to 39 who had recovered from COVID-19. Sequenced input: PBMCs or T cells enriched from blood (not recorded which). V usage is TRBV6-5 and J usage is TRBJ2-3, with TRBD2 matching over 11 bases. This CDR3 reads CASSLLAGVADTQYF. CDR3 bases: TGTGCCAGCAGCTTACTAGCGGGAGTCGCAGATACGCAGTATTTT.